This TCR beta chain was sequenced during a study of shared T cell receptors in the human thymus. Sequencing was performed with immunoSEQ multiplex PCR; in TCRdb, only in-frame clones are kept and a portion is missing. The sample lists just under 550,000 clones; 70% to 80% were seen once. The count of this clone is one. This same sample was also taken into another study, of human thymus T cells. That investigation notes: Seemingly biased V and J gene usage marked thymic and blood repertoires.

The sequenced sample was thymocytes. The receptor was isolated from a boy under three years old with a congenital heart defect.

CDR3 region: CASTPRPGEKGNTEAFF. As DNA, the CDR3 is TGTGCCAGCACCCCACGTCCAGGGGAAAAAGGGAACACTGAAGCTTTCTTT. The chain carries TRBV2 and TRBJ1-1; maybe TRBD1 (6 bases). The germline V gene has CDR1 SNHLY and CDR2 FYNNEI. V was trimmed by 7 bases and J by 1 base, leaving 22 bases between them. The CDR3 has 17 amino acids.